This record covers a single TCR beta chain. The junction shows a germline mismatch at one end, possibly a read error. This sample is part of a study of cytomegalovirus exposure and HLA in healthy donors. The study ran its PCR with 60 Vbeta and 13 Jbeta primers. Method: immunoSEQ multiplex PCR; TCRdb's copy keeps in-frame clones and lacks some. The sample consists of about 150,000 clones, around 80% of them appearing once. Germline CDR1 reads SGHAT; CDR2 reads FQDESV (reference sequence). This CDR3 spans 13 amino acids. This TCR came from a man aged 18 to 29 in good health and CMV-seropositive. The sequencing input was PBMCs. V and J are TRBV11-1 and TRBJ2-7, with TRBD2 matching 10 bases. The CDR3 DNA reads as TGTGCCAGCAGCCTAGCGGGAGCCTACGAGCAGTACTTC. As protein: CASSLAGAYEQYF.